The clone carrying this T cell receptor beta chain was found many times. Time point indicated: persistent/refractory GD, antithyroid drugs over 5 years with positive TRAb. The TCR library used RNA extracted from PBMCs. The TCR beta library used iRepertoire HTBI primers with Arm-PCR amplification of CDR3. TCRdb independently ran MiXCR on the multiplex PCR reads; one entry per CDR3 protein. The sample has a few hundred thousand distinct CDR3 sequences, 20% to 25% seen once. The sample is drawn from a study of regulatory T cells in long-lasting Graves disease. Study summary: Disease was considered persistent Graves' disease after over 5 years of antithyroid drugs (with positive TSH receptor antibodies).

The CDR3 is 12 amino acids. The V end was cut by 4 bases, the J end by 4 bases, with 4 bases between. The germline gives CDR1 LGHDT, CDR2 YNNKEL (reference sequence). Material: peripheral blood mononuclear cells (PBMCs), obtained when the disease was refractory, from a patient treated with antithyroid drugs. V gene TRBV3-1 combines with J gene TRBJ2-2; D is undetermined. The receptor's source is a female donor with Graves disease. The CDR3 sequence is CASSPSTGELFF. The CDR3 nucleotides read TGTGCCAGCAGCCCCAGCACCGGGGAGCTGTTTTTT.